Here is one T cell receptor beta chain with its context. PCR primers comprised 60 Vbeta and 13 Jbeta primers. The method was immunoSEQ multiplex PCR; TCRdb's version includes in-frame clones alone and lacks a portion of them. This sample has approximately 130,000 clones, with 60% to 85% found just once. The data derive from a study of cytomegalovirus exposure and HLA in healthy donors. CDR1 SGDLS and CDR2 YYNGEE come from the germline V gene. V was clipped by 1 base and J by 5 bases, with 6 bases between them. This CDR3 is 13 amino acids long. Sequencing was performed on PBMCs. This TCR derives from a man aged 25 to 40 in good health and CMV-seronegative. The chain carries TRBV9 and TRBJ2-2; D is unclear. The CDR3: CASSVYRTGELFF. The CDR3 nucleotides are TGTGCCAGCAGCGTATACCGGACCGGGGAGCTGTTTTTT.